The 15 T cell receptor beta chains below come from one sample, sequenced in a study of blood T cells in healthy people across ages. It was with a sample-barcoded 5' primer and a J-beta primer mix that a second PCR of roughly 7 to 12 cycles was run. TCRdb ran MiXCR on the 5' RACE reads and lists one entry per CDR3 protein. The sample includes about 680,000 distinct CDR3 sequences, more than 40% of them seen just once. Sequences were obtained from blood. The receptors were sampled from an older woman in good health.

V usage is TRBV18 and J usage is TRBJ2-7; D remains ambiguous. The CDR3 runs 15 residues. Trimming took off 6 bases at V and 0 bases at J, with 15 bases between the two ends. Germline-derived CDR1 and CDR2 are KGHSH and LQKENI. The DNA of the CDR3 is TGTGCCAGCTCGTCCCAAGGTTCTCCCTCCTACGAGCAGTACTTC. It translates to CASSSQGSPSYEQYF.

The rearrangement joins TRBV10-3 to TRBJ2-7, with D possibly TRBD2 on 6 matching bases. The CDR3 totals 11 residues. CDR1 and CDR2 (germline): ENHRY, SYGVKD. The germline V and J ends were trimmed by 8 bases and 6 bases, with 11 bases remaining between them. CDR3 amino acids: CAIGGEFEQYF. CDR3 sequence (DNA): TGTGCCATCGGCGGGGAATTCGAGCAGTACTTC.

V and J are TRBV7-9 and TRBJ1-2; the D gene is possibly TRBD1 (6 bases). This CDR3 is built from 15 residues. V was shortened by 1 base and J by 6 bases, with 15 bases between the two germline ends. The V gene's germline CDR1 is SEHNR and CDR2 FQNEAQ (reference sequence). The CDR3 protein is CASSLVRPGADGYTF. The CDR3 nucleotides read TGTGCCAGCAGCTTAGTCCGTCCAGGGGCGGATGGCTACACCTTC.

This clonotype was found once. The gene calls are TRBV4-3 and TRBJ2-7; no clear D gene. The CDR3 is made up of 15 amino acids. CDR1 and CDR2 (germline): LGHNA, YSLEER. V was trimmed by 0 bases and J by 2 bases, leaving 11 bases between them. The CDR3 protein is CASSQEQLGTYEQYF. CDR3 in DNA: TGCGCCAGCAGCCAAGAACAACTTGGAACCTACGAGCAGTACTTC.

The chain carries TRBV6-5 and TRBJ1-4; D is possibly TRBD1 (6 bases). Trimming pared 0 bases from V and 9 bases from J, leaving 14 bases between. The CDR3 contains 15 residues. Germline V lookup: CDR1 MNHEY, CDR2 SVGAGI. The DNA for the CDR3 is TGTGCCAGCAGTTACTCGGAACAGGGTGGTAAAAAACTGTTTTTT. The encoded protein is CASSYSEQGGKKLFF.

This clonotype was detected a few times. The chain combines TRBV7-2 with TRBJ2-7; D gene ambiguous. Per germline, CDR1 SGHTA and CDR2 FQGNSA. Trimming cost V 2 bases and J 2 bases, with 7 bases left between them. The CDR3 extends over 13 amino acids. The CDR3, as DNA: TGTGCCAGCAGCTTAAACAGAGCCTACGAGCAGTACTTC. This codes for CASSLNRAYEQYF.

This clonotype was counted a few times. The V and J genes are TRBV4-3 and TRBJ1-4; unclear D gene. The CDR3 extends over 16 amino acids. V lost 0 bases to trimming and J lost 0 bases, with 8 bases between them. Per germline, CDR1 LGHNA and CDR2 YSLEER. The CDR3 region has the DNA TGCGCCAGCAGCCAAGATATACGGTCAACTAATGAAAAACTGTTTTTT. Residues: CASSQDIRSTNEKLFF.

This clonotype was found once. The chain is built from TRBV9 and TRBJ1-1; D is ambiguous. Trimming removed 3 bases from V and 6 bases from J, with 18 bases in between. This CDR3 comprises 15 residues. Germline CDR1 SGDLS, CDR2 YYNGEE. CDR3 in amino acids: CASSALDSREAEAFF. CDR3 bases: TGTGCCAGCAGCGCCCTGGACTCTCGAGAGGCTGAAGCTTTCTTT.

This chain joins TRBV20-1 and TRBJ2-5, with D maybe TRBD2 (6 bases). The closer fit of TRBJ2-7 to the DNA end suggests the J call may be wrong. The CDR3 runs to 16 residues. Germline V gene sequence: CDR1 DFQATT, CDR2 SNEGSKA (reference sequence). CDR3 nucleotides: TGCAGTGCTAGAGGGGGCGGGGCAGGACTCTTCTACGAGCAGTACTTC. Translated: CSARGGGAGLFYEQYF.

This rearrangement joins TRBV7-2 to TRBJ1-6, with D maybe TRBD1 (6 bases). The germline CDR1 and CDR2 sequences are SGHTA and FQGNSA. Trimming cost V 5 bases and J 7 bases, with 15 bases left between them. The CDR3 spans 15 residues. The CDR3: CASSTHRAPNSPLHF. The CDR3, as DNA: TGTGCCAGCAGCACTCACAGGGCCCCCAATTCACCCCTCCACTTT. Combining the CDR3 with reference TRBV7-2 and TRBJ1-6 gives the whole variable domain GAGVSQSPSNKVTEKGKDVELRCDPISGHTALYWYRQSLGQGLEFLIYFQGNSAPDKSGLPSDRFSAERTGGSVSTLTIQRTQQEDSAVYLCASSTHRAPNSPLHFGNGTRLTVT.

The chain employs TRBV2 and TRBJ2-5; D is perhaps TRBD2 (6 bases). Germline CDR1 and CDR2: SNHLY and FYNNEI. The CDR3 runs to 14 residues. V was clipped by 6 bases and J by 0 bases, with 11 bases between them. In nucleotides, the CDR3 is TGTGCCAGCAGAACGGGAGAGTACCAAGAGACCCAGTACTTC. This sequence encodes CASRTGEYQETQYF. Looking up the rest from reference TRBV2 and TRBJ2-5 gives the full variable domain: EPEVTQTPSHQVTQMGQEVILRCVPISNHLYFYWYRQILGQKVEFLVSFYNNEISEKSEIFDDQFSVERPDGSNFTLKIRSTKLEDSAMYFCASRTGEYQETQYFGPGTRLLVL.

The chain joins TRBV4-2 to TRBJ2-7, with a tentative D call TRBD2 (6 bases). V lost 0 bases and J lost 4, with 13 bases in between. The CDR3 covers 15 residues. Per the germline V gene, CDR1 is LGHNA and CDR2 is YNFKEQ. CDR3 in DNA: TGTGCCAGCAGCCAAGATAAACTAGGAGGGTACGAGCAGTACTTC. Amino acids: CASSQDKLGGYEQYF.

In its sample, this clonotype was seen once. This chain uses TRBV7-2 with TRBJ2-7; a weak D match, TRBD1 (6 bases). From germline, CDR1 is SGHTA and CDR2 FQGNSA. Trimming pared 5 bases from V and 2 bases from J, leaving 13 bases between. The CDR3 consists of 14 residues. The CDR3 sequence: CASSNHRAAYEQYF. In nucleotides, the CDR3 is TGTGCCAGCAGCAATCACAGGGCGGCCTACGAGCAGTACTTC.

This chain uses TRBV7-3 with TRBJ2-5; 7 bases are a match to TRBD2. CDR1 and CDR2 from the germline V gene are SGHTA and FQGTGA. This CDR3 has 16 residues. V was pared by 5 bases and J by 4 bases, with 13 bases of the junction left unmatched. The CDR3 DNA is TGTGCCAGCAGCGCCTACCCCGGGAGCGGGGCAGAGACCCAGTACTTC. This translates into CASSAYPGSGAETQYF.

The rearrangement joins TRBV4-1 to TRBJ2-5, with TRBD1 as a possible D gene (6 bases). Germline V gene sequence: CDR1 MGHRA, CDR2 YSYEKL. This CDR3 contains 16 residues. V lost 4 bases and J lost 1, with 16 bases in between. The CDR3 DNA follows: TGCGCCAGCAGCCCCGTTGGACAGAGACTCCAAGAGACCCAGTACTTC. It yields the protein CASSPVGQRLQETQYF.